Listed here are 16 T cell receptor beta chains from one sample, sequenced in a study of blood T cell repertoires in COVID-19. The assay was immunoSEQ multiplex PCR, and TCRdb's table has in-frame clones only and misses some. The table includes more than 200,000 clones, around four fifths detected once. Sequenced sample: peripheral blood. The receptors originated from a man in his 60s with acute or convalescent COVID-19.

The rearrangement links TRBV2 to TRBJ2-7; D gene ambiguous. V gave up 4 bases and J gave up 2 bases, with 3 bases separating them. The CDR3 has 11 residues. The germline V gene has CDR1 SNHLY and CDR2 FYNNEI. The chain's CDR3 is CASSVAYEQYF. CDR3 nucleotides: TGTGCCAGCAGTGTCGCCTACGAGCAGTACTTC. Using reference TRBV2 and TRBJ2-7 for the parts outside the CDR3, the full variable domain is EPEVTQTPSHQVTQMGQEVILRCVPISNHLYFYWYRQILGQKVEFLVSFYNNEISEKSEIFDDQFSVERPDGSNFTLKIRSTKLEDSAMYFCASSVAYEQYFGPGTRLTVT.

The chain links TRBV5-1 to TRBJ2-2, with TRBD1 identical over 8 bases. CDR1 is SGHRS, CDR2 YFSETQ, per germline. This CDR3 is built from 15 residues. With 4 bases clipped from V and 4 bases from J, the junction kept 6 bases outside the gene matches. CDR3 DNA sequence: TGCGCCAGCAGCACCGGACAGGGCCCCACCGGGGAGCTGTTTTTT. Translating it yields CASSTGQGPTGELFF.

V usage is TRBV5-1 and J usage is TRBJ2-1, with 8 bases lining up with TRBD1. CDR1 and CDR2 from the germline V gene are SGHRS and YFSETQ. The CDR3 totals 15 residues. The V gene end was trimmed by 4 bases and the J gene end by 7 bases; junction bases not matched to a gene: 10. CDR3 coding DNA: TGCGCCAGCAGCAGCGGGTGGACAGGGCCAAATGAGCAGTTCTTC. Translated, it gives CASSSGWTGPNEQFF.

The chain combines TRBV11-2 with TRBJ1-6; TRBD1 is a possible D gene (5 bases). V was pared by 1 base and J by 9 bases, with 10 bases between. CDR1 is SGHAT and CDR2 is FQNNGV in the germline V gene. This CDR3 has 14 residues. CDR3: CASSLGQRGSPLHF. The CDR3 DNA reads TGTGCCAGCAGCTTAGGTCAAAGGGGTTCACCCCTCCACTTT.

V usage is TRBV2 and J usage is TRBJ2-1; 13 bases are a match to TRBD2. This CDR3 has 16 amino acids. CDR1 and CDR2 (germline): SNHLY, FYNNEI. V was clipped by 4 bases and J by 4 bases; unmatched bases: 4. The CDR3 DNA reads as TGTGCCAGCAGTGGACTAGCGGGAGGTCCATACAATGAGCAGTTCTTC. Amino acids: CASSGLAGGPYNEQFF. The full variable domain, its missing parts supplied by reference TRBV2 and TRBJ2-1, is EPEVTQTPSHQVTQMGQEVILRCVPISNHLYFYWYRQILGQKVEFLVSFYNNEISEKSEIFDDQFSVERPDGSNFTLKIRSTKLEDSAMYFCASSGLAGGPYNEQFFGPGTRLTVL.

Written as DNA, the CDR3 is TGTGCCAGCTCACCACCAAACATACAGGGACAGAACACCGGGGAGCTGTTTTTT. Its translation: CASSPPNIQGQNTGELFF. The chain employs TRBV18 and TRBJ2-2, with D perhaps matching TRBD1 (6 bases). The CDR3 totals 18 residues. V was cut by 0 bases and J by 1 base, with 15 bases left in between. Germline lookup yields CDR1 KGHSH and CDR2 LQKENI.

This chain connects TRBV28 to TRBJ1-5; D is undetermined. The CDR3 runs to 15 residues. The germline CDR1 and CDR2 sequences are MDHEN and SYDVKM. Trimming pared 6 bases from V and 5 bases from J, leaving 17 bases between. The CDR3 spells CASREEGEGYQPQHF. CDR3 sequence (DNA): TGTGCCAGCAGGGAGGAGGGCGAAGGTTATCAGCCCCAGCATTTT.

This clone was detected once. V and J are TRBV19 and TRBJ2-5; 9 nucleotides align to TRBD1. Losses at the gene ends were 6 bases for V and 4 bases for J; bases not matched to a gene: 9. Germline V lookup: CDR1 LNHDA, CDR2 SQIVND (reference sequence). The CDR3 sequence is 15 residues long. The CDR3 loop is CASRGQGGFRETQYF. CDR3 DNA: TGTGCCAGTAGGGGACAGGGCGGATTTAGAGAGACCCAGTACTTC.

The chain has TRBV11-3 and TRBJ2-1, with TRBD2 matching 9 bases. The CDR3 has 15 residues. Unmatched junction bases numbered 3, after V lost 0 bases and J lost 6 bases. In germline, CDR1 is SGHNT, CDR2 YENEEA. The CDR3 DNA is TGTGCCAGCAGCTTAGACGCGGGAGGGTTCAATGAGCAGTTCTTC. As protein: CASSLDAGGFNEQFF.

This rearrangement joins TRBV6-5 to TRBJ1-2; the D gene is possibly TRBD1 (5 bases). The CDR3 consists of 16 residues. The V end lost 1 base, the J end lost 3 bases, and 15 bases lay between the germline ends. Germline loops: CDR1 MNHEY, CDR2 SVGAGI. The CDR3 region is CASSYFGQTAYYGYTF. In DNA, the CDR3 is TGTGCCAGCAGTTACTTCGGACAAACCGCTTACTATGGCTACACCTTC.

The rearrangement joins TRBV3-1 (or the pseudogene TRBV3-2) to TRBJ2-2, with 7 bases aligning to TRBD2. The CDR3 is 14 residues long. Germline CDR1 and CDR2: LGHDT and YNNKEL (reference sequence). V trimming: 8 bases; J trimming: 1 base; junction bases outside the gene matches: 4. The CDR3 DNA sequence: TGTGCCAGCGAGGGCGGGGGGAACACCGGGGAGCTGTTTTTT. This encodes CASEGGGNTGELFF.

The CDR3 loop is CASSQDRGYIQYF. The CDR3 region has the DNA TGTGCCAGCAGCCAAGACAGGGGGTACATTCAGTACTTC. The genes are TRBV3-1 (or the pseudogene TRBV3-2) and TRBJ2-4; 7 bases line up with TRBD1. Germline CDR1 is LGHDT and CDR2 is YNNKEL (reference sequence). The CDR3 extends over 13 amino acids. The V and J ends lost 0 bases and 8 bases, in that order; junction bases with no gene match: 1.

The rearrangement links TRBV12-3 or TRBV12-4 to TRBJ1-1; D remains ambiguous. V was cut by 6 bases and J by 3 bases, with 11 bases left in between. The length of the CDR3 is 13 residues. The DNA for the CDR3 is TGTGCCAGCAGCCCTCGGGGAGACACTGAAGCTTTCTTT. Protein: CASSPRGDTEAFF.

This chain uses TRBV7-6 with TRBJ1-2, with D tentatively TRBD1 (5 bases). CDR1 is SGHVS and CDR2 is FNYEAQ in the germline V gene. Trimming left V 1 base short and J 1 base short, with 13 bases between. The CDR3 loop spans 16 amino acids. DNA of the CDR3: TGTGCCAGCAGCTTAGGTGGCGGGGGGAATAACTATGGCTACACCTTC. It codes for CASSLGGGGNNYGYTF.

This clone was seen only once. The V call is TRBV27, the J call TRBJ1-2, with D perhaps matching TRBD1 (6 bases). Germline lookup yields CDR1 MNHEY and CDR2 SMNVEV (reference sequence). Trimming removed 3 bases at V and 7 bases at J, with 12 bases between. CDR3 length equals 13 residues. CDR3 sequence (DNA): TGTGCCAGCAGTTTTACAGGGCTGCGTGGCTACACCTTC. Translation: CASSFTGLRGYTF.

CDR3 in amino acids: CASSPGAGELFF. The CDR3 bases are TGTGCCAGCAGTCCAGGGGCCGGGGAGCTGTTTTTT. The chain joins TRBV6-5 to TRBJ2-2; D perhaps matches TRBD1 (6 bases). Looked up from germline, CDR1 is MNHEY and CDR2 is SVGAGI. CDR3 size: 12 residues. The V and J ends lost 5 bases and 6 bases respectively, with 7 bases between them.